This TCR beta chain was profiled in a study of shared clonotypes between healthy human individuals. The germline V gene encodes CDR1 SGHNT and CDR2 YYREEE (reference sequence). There are 18 residues in the CDR3. V was clipped by 0 bases and J by 2 bases; unmatched bases: 9. Measured with immunoSEQ multiplex PCR; TCRdb has only the in-frame clones, and not every one. The data hold over 1.5 million clones, with 98% observed a single time. Input material: naive CD4+ T cells sorted from blood. Regarding subset: CD45RA+ positively selected. The chain uses TRBV5-4 and TRBJ1-3, with 9 bases aligning to TRBD1. This clonotype was obtained from a man aged 30-40 years in good health. CDR3 loop: CASSLGNRDREAGNTIYF. CDR3 nucleotides: TGTGCCAGCAGCTTGGGTAATAGGGACAGGGAAGCTGGAAACACCATATATTTT.